This TCR beta chain was profiled in a study of siplizumab effects on memory and regulatory T cells (dated by TCRdb to about 2019). About the investigation overall: The effect of the anti-CD2 antibody siplizumab on alloreactive T-cell subsets was examined in allogeneic mixed lymphocyte reactions constructed from human PBMCs.

Preparation of the library involved the immunoSEQ multiplex PCR assay. Each sample had about 10^5 TCR templates assayed by the deep sequencing platform. Genomic DNA extracted from sorted T cells was the material used for TCRbeta CDR3 sequencing. On the authors' methods: The R programming language was used for clonal analysis of the TCRbeta CDR3 data. Comparing unstimulated samples against CFSE-low samples taken after the reaction was how alloreactive CD4+ and CD8+ clones were defined. Alloreactive CD4+ clones were assigned to regulatory or non-regulatory origin by matching sequences to sorted unstimulated Treg and non-Treg repertoires. This immuneACCESS table, as held by TCRdb, lists in-frame sequences with V and J called but not all clones. Of the missing ones, under half trace to an unresolved V gene in checked studies; the others have no known cause. V, J and clone size derive from that table, while D and trimming were established from the DNA sequence. Across this sample there are roughly 50,000 clones, with about 97% seen only once. The ten largest clones take up around 0.6% of the sample.

Findings and caveats that apply to the study as a whole: Greater diversity appeared to be present in unstimulated naive T cells than in memory T cells, and a substantial contribution to the alloresponse seemed to be made by naive cells. Sequences below about 10^-5 frequency were poorly captured, so only a minor fraction of alloreactive clones could be mapped to unstimulated subsets. The suppressive function of proliferating Tregs from siplizumab cultures was not functionally confirmed. The cumulative frequency of alloreactive sequences that could be traced back to unstimulated CD4+ memory T cells was significantly reduced by siplizumab. Roughly 80-97% of proliferating CD4+ or CD8+ clones could not be assigned a naive or memory phenotype. Among mappable alloreactive CD4+ clones, an average Treg-derived fraction of over 60% was observed with siplizumab, compared with less than 35% in control reactions.

Additional sequencing covered unstimulated subsets from a few donor pairs, namely CD8+ effector memory, CD4+ naive, CD8+ TEMRA, CD4+ memory and CD8+ naive. Sorted unstimulated T cells and proliferating T cells recovered from mixed lymphocyte reactions were subjected to TCRbeta CDR3 sequencing. Fresh whole blood from nine to eleven HLA-typed healthy donors was used to isolate PBMCs. The germline V end is reduced by 8 bases and the J end by 3 bases; junction bases left unmatched: 1. Looking up the germline V gene yields CDR1 SNHLY and CDR2 FYNNEI. From the cysteine through the phenylalanine, the CDR3 covers 13 amino acids. Only CDR3 DNA is held: 39 bases, read in frame from base 1. A remark on this clone: No antigen is known for it. Base qualities are not provided; no much larger clone lies one nucleotide away.

The rearranged segments are TRBV2 and TRBJ1-6; 7 middle bases align to TRBD1. This TCR derives from a human donor in good health. Material: naive CD4+ T cells sorted from blood. The cell subset or site label corresponds to: unstimulated naive T cells. The DNA reads as follows: TGTGCCAGCCGGGACAGCTATAATTCACCCCTCCACTTT. Its protein is CASRDSYNSPLHF.